The 5 T cell receptor beta chains presented below share a single source sample, sequenced in a study of cytomegalovirus exposure and HLA in healthy donors. Sequencing used immunoSEQ multiplex PCR; TCRdb keeps in-frame clones, though not all of them. Of about 260,000 clones in the sample, 90% were seen once. Specimen: PBMCs. These receptor sequences come from a woman in her twenties or thirties in good health and CMV-seronegative.

The rearrangement links TRBV27 to TRBJ2-4; D possibly corresponds to TRBD1 (6 bases). Trimming took off 5 bases at V and 1 base at J, with 18 bases between the two ends. This CDR3 has 17 amino acids. Germline V gene data show CDR1 as MNHEY and CDR2 as SMNVEV (reference sequence). The CDR3 spells CASSPEISTGAKNIQYF. In DNA form, the CDR3 reads TGTGCCAGCAGTCCCGAAATTTCTACAGGGGCCAAAAACATTCAGTACTTC.

The chain combines TRBV6-6 with TRBJ2-5; D is uncertain. The ends were cut back, 6 bases at V and 4 bases at J, with 12 bases in the middle. There are 13 residues in the CDR3. Germline lookup yields CDR1 MNHNY and CDR2 SVGAGI (reference sequence). CDR3 DNA sequence: TGTGCCAGCAGGGCGACGGGCGGAGAGACCCAGTACTTC. Its translation is CASRATGGETQYF.

This clone was detected once. The rearrangement links TRBV28 to TRBJ1-2; D is undetermined. This CDR3 spans 13 amino acids. Trimming left V 5 bases short and J 1 base short, with 8 bases between. Per germline, CDR1 MDHEN and CDR2 SYDVKM. CDR3 bases: TGTGCCAGCAGTCGCGAGTTTAACTATGGCTACACCTTC. Translating it yields CASSREFNYGYTF.

The J gene is TRBJ2-7, the V gene TRBV7-3; maybe TRBD2 (6 bases). The V and J ends lost 2 bases and 0 bases respectively, with 14 bases between them. Germline V gene data show CDR1 as SGHTA and CDR2 as FQGTGA. This CDR3 is built from 16 residues. The CDR3 DNA is TGTGCCAGCAGCTTATTTCCCGCGGGAAGCTCCTACGAGCAGTACTTC. Translation: CASSLFPAGSSYEQYF.

The V and J genes are TRBV27 and TRBJ2-5; 7 bases are shared with TRBD1. CDR1 is MNHEY, CDR2 SMNVEV, per germline (reference sequence). This CDR3 comprises 14 residues. V gave up 8 bases and J gave up 5 bases; unmatched junction bases: 11. CDR3 residues: CASQPTGLGETQYF. Written as DNA, the CDR3 is TGTGCCAGCCAACCGACAGGGCTAGGGGAGACCCAGTACTTC.